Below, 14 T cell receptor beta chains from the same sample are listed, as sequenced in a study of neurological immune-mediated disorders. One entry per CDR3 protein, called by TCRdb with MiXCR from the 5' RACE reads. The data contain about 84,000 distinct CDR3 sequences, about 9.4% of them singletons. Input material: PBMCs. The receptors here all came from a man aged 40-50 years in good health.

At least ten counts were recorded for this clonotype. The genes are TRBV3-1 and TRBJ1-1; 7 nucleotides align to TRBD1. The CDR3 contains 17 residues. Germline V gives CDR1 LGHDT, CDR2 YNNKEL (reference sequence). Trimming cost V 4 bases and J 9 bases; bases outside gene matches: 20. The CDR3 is CASSLPPGGQRRGKAFF. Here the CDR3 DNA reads TGTGCCAGCAGCCTGCCTCCTGGGGGACAGAGAAGAGGAAAAGCTTTCTTT.

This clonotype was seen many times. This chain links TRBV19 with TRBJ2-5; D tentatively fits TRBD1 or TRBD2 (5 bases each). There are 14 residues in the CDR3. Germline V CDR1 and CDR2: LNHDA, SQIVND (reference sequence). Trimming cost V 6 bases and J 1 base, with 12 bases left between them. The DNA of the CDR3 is TGTGCCAGTAGCGCGAGGGGATTCCAAGAGACCCAGTACTTC. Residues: CASSARGFQETQYF. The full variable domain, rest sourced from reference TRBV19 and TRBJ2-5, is DGGITQSPKYLFRKEGQNVTLSCEQNLNHDAMYWYRQDPGQGLRLIYYSQIVNDFQKGDIAEGYSVSREKKESFPLTVTSAQKNPTAFYLCASSARGFQETQYFGPGTRLLVL.

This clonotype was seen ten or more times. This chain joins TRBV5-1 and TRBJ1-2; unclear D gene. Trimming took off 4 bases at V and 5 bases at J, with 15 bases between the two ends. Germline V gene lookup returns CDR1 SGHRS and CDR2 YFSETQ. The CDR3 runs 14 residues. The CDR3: CASSNTASGYGYTF. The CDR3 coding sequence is TGCGCCAGCAGCAATACAGCTTCTGGATATGGCTACACCTTC. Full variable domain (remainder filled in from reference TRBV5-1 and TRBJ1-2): KAGVTQTPRYLIKTRGQQVTLSCSPISGHRSVSWYQQTPGQGLQFLFEYFSETQRNKGNFPGRFSGRQFSNSRSEMNVSTLELGDSALYLCASSNTASGYGYTFGSGTRLTVV.

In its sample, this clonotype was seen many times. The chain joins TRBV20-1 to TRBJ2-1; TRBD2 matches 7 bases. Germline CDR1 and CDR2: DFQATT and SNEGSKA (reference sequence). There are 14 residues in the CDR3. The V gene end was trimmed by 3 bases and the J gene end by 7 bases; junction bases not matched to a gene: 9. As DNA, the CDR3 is TGCAGTGCTAGTAAAGGCGGGAGTTTAAATGAGCAGTTCTTC. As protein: CSASKGGSLNEQFF.

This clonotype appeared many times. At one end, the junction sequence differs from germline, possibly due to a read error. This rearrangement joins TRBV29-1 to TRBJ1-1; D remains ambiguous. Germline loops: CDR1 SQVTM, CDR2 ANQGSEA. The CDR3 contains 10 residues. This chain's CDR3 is CSVQDTEAFF. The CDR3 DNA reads TGCAGCGTTCAAGACACTGAAGCTTTCTTT.

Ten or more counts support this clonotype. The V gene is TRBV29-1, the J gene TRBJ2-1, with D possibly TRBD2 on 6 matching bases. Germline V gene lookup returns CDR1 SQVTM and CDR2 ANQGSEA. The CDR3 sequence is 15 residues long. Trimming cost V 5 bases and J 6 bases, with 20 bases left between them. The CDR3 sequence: CSVQGRDLEGNEQFF. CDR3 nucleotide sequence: TGCAGCGTTCAAGGAAGGGACCTGGAGGGCAATGAGCAGTTCTTC.

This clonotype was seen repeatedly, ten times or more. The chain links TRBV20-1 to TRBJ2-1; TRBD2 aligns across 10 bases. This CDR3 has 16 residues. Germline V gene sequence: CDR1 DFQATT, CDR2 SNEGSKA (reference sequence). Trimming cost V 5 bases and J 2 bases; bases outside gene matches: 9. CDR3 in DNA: TGCAGTGCTCGGTTAGCTAGCGGGAGCGCCTACAATGAGCAGTTCTTC. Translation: CSARLASGSAYNEQFF.

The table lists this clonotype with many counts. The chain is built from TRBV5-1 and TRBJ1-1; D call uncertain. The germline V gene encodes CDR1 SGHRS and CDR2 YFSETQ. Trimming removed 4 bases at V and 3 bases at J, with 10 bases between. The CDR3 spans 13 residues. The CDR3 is CASSPSYDTEAFF. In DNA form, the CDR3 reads TGCGCCAGCAGCCCGAGTTATGACACTGAAGCTTTCTTT.

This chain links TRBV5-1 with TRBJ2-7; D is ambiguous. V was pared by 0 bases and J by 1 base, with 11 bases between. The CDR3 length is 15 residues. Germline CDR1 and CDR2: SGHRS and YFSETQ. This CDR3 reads CASSLAGSSSYEQYF. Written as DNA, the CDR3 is TGCGCCAGCAGCTTGGCGGGCAGCTCATCCTACGAGCAGTACTTC.

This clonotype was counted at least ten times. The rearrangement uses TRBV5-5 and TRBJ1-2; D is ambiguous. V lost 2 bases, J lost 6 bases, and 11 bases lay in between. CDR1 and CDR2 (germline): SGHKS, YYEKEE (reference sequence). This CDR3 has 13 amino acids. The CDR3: CASSFAGIDGYTF. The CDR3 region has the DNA TGTGCCAGCAGCTTCGCAGGAATCGATGGCTACACCTTC. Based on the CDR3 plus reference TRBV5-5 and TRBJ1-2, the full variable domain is DAGVTQSPTHLIKTRGQQVTLRCSPISGHKSVSWYQQVLGQGPQFIFQYYEKEERGRGNFPDRFSARQFPNYSSELNVNALLLGDSALYLCASSFAGIDGYTFGSGTRLTVV.

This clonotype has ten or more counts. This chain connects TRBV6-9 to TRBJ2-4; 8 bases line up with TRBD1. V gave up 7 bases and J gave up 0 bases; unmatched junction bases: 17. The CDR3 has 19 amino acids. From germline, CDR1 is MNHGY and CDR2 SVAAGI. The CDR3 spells CASNFYRGRQGIAKNIQYF. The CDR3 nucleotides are TGTGCCAGCAACTTTTATAGGGGACGACAGGGGATAGCCAAAAACATTCAGTACTTC.

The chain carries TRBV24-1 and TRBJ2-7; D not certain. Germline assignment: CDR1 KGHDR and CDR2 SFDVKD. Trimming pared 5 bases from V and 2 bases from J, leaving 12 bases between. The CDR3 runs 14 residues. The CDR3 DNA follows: TGTGCCACCAGTGGCTCTCCGCAGCCCTACGAGCAGTACTTC. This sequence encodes CATSGSPQPYEQYF.

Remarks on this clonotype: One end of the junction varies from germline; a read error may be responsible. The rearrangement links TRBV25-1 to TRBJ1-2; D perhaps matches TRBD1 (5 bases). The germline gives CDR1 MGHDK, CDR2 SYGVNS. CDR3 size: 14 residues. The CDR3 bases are TGTGCCAGCAGTGACCCGGGGACGGACTATGGCTGCACCTTC. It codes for CASSDPGTDYGCTF.

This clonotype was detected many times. Here the CDR3 reads CASSYRAGGANVLTF. Here the CDR3 DNA reads TGTGCCAGCAGCTACAGGGCGGGCGGGGCCAACGTCCTGACTTTC. The chain joins TRBV7-9 to TRBJ2-6; perhaps TRBD1 as D (6 bases). Germline V lookup: CDR1 SEHNR, CDR2 FQNEAQ (reference sequence). The germline V and J ends were trimmed by 4 bases and 4 bases, with 11 bases remaining between them. There are 15 residues in the CDR3.